This T cell receptor beta chain was found in a study of vaccination effects on CD4 cells after COVID-19. General study points: Clones that were induced by infection or by vaccine showed marked contraction late after vaccination.

Sequenced by immunoSEQ multiplex PCR; TCRdb stores in-frame clones only, minus some. Of around 45,000 clones listed, 76% are singletons. Remarks on this clone: Antigen specificity is unknown.

Subsequent to a culture period of 10 days, CD4+ T cells were isolated. A PCR test confirmed that the person had SARS-CoV-2 infection between March and December 2020. This CDR3 has 11 residues. V was shortened by 10 bases and J by 2 bases, with 9 bases between the two germline ends. Germline V gene data show CDR1 as SNHLY and CDR2 as FYNNEI. The receptor was derived from a human donor who had a prior SARS-CoV-2 infection. The J gene is TRBJ2-7, the V gene TRBV2, with a tentative D call TRBD2 (5 bases). This specimen consisted of CD4+ T cells from PBMCs cultured without peptide, obtained before COVID-19 vaccination. CDR3: CANGLTYEQYF. The CDR3 DNA reads TGTGCCAACGGACTCACCTACGAGCAGTACTTC.